This TCR beta chain was observed in a study of brain T cells in children with intractable seizures. In this sample, this clone turned up once. Its specificity is not known. The study's findings and limits: Pre- and post-surgery blood differed in depth, so pre-surgery absences may be undersampling. Patients' HCMV serostatus was unknown; virus specificity rests on CDR3 similarity alone.

Germline V gene sequence: CDR1 SGHTA, CDR2 FQGNSA. Trimming stripped 3 bases from V and 0 bases from J, with 14 bases between. There are 16 residues in the CDR3. Surgery cases with the highest brain T cell transcript signatures were chosen for sequencing. Pre-surgery treatment included at least one anti-epileptic drug. The assay was immunoSEQ multiplex PCR, and TCRdb's table has in-frame clones only and misses some. In the table there are roughly 80,000 clones, 90% to 95% of which are singletons. This TCR derives from a boy in the first two years of life with tuberous sclerosis and intractable seizures. The specimen comprised peripheral blood, sampled at surgery. This chain connects TRBV7-2 to TRBJ1-1; possibly TRBD1 for D (5 bases). The CDR3 sequence: CASSFGPRGLNTEAFF. The DNA of the CDR3 is TGTGCCAGCAGCTTTGGCCCTCGGGGACTGAACACTGAAGCTTTCTTT. The entire variable domain, with the rest obtained from reference TRBV7-2 and TRBJ1-1, is as follows: GAGVSQSPSNKVTEKGKDVELRCDPISGHTALYWYRQSLGQGLEFLIYFQGNSAPDKSGLPSDRFSAERTGGSVSTLTIQRTQQEDSAVYLCASSFGPRGLNTEAFFGQGTRLTVV.